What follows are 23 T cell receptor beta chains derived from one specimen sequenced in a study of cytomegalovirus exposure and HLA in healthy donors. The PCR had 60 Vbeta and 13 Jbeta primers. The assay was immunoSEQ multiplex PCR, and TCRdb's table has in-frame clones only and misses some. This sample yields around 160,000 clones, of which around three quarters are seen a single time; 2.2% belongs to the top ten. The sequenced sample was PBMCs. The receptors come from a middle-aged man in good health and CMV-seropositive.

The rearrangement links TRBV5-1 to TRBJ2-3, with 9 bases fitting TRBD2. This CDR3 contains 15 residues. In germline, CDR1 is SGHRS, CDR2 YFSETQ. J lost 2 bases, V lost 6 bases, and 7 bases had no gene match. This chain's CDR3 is CASTSAGGSTDTQYF. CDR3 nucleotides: TGCGCCAGCACCTCAGCGGGGGGCTCCACAGATACGCAGTATTTT.

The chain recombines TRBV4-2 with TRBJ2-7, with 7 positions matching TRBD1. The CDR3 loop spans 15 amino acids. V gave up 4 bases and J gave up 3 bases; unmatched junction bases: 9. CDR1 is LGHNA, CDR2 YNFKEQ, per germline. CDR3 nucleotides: TGTGCCAGCAGCCGAGAACAGGGGATCATCTACGAGCAGTACTTC. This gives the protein CASSREQGIIYEQYF.

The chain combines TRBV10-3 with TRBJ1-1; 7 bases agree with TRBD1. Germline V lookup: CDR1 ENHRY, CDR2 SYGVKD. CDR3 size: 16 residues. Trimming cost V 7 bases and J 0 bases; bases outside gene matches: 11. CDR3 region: CAITPQGDRVNTEAFF. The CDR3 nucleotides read TGTGCCATCACCCCACAGGGCGACAGGGTGAACACTGAAGCTTTCTTT.

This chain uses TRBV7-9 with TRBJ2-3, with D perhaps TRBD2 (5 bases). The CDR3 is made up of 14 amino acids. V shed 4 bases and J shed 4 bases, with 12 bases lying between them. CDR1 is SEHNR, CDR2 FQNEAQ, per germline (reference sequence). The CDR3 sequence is CASSSGSAPDTQYF. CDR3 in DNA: TGTGCCAGCAGCTCCGGTAGCGCCCCAGATACGCAGTATTTT. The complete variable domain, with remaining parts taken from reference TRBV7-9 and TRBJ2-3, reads DTGVSQNPRHKITKRGQNVTFRCDPISEHNRLYWYRQTLGQGPEFLTYFQNEAQLEKSRLLSDRFSAERPKGSFSTLEIQRTEQGDSAMYLCASSSGSAPDTQYFGPGTRLTVL.

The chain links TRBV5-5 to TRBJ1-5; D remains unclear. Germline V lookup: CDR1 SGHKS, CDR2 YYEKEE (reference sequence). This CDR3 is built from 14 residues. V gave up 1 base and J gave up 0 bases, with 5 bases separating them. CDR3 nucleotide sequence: TGTGCCAGCAGCTTGTTTTATAGCAATCAGCCCCAGCATTTT. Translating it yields CASSLFYSNQPQHF. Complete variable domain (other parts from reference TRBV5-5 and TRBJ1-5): DAGVTQSPTHLIKTRGQQVTLRCSPISGHKSVSWYQQVLGQGPQFIFQYYEKEERGRGNFPDRFSARQFPNYSSELNVNALLLGDSALYLCASSLFYSNQPQHFGDGTRLSIL.

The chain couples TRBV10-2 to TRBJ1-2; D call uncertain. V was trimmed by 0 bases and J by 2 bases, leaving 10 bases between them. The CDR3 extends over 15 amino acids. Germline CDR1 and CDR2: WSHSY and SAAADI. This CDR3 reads CASSESPGSNYGYTF. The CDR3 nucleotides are TGCGCCAGCAGTGAGTCACCCGGGTCCAACTATGGCTACACCTTC.

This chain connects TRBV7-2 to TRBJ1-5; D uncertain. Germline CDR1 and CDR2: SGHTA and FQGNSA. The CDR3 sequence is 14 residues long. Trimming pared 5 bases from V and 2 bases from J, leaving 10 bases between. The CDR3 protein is CASSLTRGNQPQHF. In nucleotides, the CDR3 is TGTGCCAGCAGCCTGACGAGGGGCAATCAGCCCCAGCATTTT.

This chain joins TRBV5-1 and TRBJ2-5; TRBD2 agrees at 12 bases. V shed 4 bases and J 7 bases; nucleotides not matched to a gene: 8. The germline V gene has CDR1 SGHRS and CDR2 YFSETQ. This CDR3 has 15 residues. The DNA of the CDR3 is TGCGCCAGCAGCCTAAGTGGACTAGCGGGGATGACCCAGTACTTC. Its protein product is CASSLSGLAGMTQYF.

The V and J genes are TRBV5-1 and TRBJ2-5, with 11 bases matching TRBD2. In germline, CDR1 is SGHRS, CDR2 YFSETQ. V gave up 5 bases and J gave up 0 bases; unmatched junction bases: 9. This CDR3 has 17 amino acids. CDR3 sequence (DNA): TGCGCCAGCAGTTCGGGACTAGCGGCCTCCTACCAAGAGACCCAGTACTTC. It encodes CASSSGLAASYQETQYF.

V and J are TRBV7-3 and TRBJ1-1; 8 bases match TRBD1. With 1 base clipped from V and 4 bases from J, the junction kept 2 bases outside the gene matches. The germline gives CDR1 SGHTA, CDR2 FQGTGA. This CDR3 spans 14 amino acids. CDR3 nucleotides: TGTGCCAGCAGCTTAAACAGGGGGGCCACTGAAGCTTTCTTT. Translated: CASSLNRGATEAFF.

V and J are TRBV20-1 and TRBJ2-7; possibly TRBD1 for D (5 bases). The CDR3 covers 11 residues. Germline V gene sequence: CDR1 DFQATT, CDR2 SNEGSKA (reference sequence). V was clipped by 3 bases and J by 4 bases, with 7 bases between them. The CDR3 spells CSASDRYEQYF. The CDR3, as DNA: TGCAGTGCTAGTGACAGATACGAGCAGTACTTC.

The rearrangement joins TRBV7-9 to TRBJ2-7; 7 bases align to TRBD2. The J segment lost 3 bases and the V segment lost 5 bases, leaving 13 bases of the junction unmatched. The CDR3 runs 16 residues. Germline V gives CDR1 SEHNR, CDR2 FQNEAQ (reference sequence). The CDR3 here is CASSHLGTGGNYEQYF. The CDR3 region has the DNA TGTGCCAGCAGCCATCTCGGGACGGGGGGAAACTACGAGCAGTACTTC.

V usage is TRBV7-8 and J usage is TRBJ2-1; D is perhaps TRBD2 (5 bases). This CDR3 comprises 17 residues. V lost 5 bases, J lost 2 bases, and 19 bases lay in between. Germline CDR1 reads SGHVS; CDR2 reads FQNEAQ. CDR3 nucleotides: TGTGCCAGCAGCGCTCCCCGGGGTCTACCGGCCTACAATGAGCAGTTCTTC. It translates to CASSAPRGLPAYNEQFF.

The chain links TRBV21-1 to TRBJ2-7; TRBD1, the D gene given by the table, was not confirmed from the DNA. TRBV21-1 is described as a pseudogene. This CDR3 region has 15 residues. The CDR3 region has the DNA TGTGCCAGCAGCAACCGGACAGGAATGACCTACGAGCAGTACTTC. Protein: CASSNRTGMTYEQYF.

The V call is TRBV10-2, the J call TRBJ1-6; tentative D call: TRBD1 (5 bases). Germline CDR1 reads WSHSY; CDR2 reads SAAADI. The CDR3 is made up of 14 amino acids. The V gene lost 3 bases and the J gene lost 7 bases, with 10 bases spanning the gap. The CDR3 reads CASSEERGNSPLHF. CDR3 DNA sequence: TGCGCCAGCAGTGAAGAACGGGGGAATTCACCCCTCCACTTT.

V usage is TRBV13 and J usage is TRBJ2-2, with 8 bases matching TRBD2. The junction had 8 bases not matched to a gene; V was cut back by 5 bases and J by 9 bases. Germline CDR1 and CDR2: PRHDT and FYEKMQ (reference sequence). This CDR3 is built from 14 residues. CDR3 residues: CASSGPGGPRELFF. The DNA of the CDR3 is TGTGCCAGCAGCGGCCCGGGGGGGCCTAGGGAGCTGTTTTTT.

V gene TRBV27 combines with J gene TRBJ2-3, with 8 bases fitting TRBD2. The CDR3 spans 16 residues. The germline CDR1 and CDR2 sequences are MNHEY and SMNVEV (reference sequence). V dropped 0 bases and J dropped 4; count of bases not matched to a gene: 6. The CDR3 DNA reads TGTGCCAGCAGTTTATCCCCGGGGGGGGGTTCAGATACGCAGTATTTT. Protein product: CASSLSPGGGSDTQYF.

CDR3 sequence: CASSYGGSVDTQYF. The CDR3 region has the DNA TGTGCCAGCAGTTACGGGGGGTCGGTAGATACGCAGTATTTT. The chain links TRBV6-5 to TRBJ2-3; a possible D gene is TRBD2 (6 bases). The V gene lost 2 bases and the J gene lost 5 bases, with 11 bases spanning the gap. Germline CDR1 reads MNHEY; CDR2 reads SVGAGI. This CDR3 is 14 amino acids long.

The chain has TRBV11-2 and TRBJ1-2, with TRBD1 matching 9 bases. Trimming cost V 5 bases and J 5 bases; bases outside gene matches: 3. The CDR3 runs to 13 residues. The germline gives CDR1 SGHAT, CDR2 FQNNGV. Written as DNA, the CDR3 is TGTGCCAGCAGCCCGGACAGGGGTTATGGCTACACCTTC. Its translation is CASSPDRGYGYTF.

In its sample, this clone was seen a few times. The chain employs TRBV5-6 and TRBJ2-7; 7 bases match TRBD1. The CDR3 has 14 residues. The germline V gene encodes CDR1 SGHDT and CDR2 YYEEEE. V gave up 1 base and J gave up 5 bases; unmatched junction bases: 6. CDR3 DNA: TGTGCCAGCAGCTTGTTGACAGGGTACAACGAGCAGTACTTC. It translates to CASSLLTGYNEQYF.

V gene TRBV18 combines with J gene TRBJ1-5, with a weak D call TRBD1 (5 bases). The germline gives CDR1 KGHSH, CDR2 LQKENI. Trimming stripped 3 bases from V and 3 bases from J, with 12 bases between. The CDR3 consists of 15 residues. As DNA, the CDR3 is TGTGCCAGCTCACCTGGTTCAGGGTCCAATCAGCCCCAGCATTTT. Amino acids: CASSPGSGSNQPQHF.

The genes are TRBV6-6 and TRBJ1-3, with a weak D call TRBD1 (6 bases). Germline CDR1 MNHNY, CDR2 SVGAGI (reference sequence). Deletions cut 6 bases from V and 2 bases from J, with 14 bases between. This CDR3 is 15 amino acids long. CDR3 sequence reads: CASRHREGAGNTIYF. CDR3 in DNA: TGTGCCAGCAGACACAGGGAAGGGGCTGGAAACACCATATATTTT.

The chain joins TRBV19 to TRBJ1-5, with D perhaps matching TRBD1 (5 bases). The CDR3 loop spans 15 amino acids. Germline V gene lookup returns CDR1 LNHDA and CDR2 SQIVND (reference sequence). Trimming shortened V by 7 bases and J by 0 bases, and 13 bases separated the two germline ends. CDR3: CASTTGLTSNQPQHF. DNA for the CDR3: TGTGCCAGTACAACGGGACTGACTAGCAATCAGCCCCAGCATTTT.